These 14 T cell receptor beta chains originate from one sample sequenced in a study of post-analysis software for immune sequencing data. Researchers reported that TCR beta cDNA libraries carried unique molecular identifiers. TCRdb redid the calling of the PCR reads with MiXCR, one entry per CDR3 protein. This sample has 350,000 to 450,000 distinct CDR3 sequences, with approximately 38% found just once. Findings and caveats of the study: Five or six TRBV segments appeared more often in patients than in controls, and TRBV5-6, TRBV5-1 and TRBV20-1 were among these.

Which antigens these TCRs recognize remains unknown. The material sequenced was blood. Every receptor here comes from a girl aged 2 to 9 with multiple sclerosis.

This clonotype appeared a few times. The J gene is TRBJ2-7, the V gene TRBV7-2; D is unresolved. V lost 2 bases, J lost 3 bases, and 8 bases lay in between. Germline V gives CDR1 SGHTA, CDR2 FQGNSA. CDR3 length equals 13 residues. The CDR3 is CASSLRLLYEQYF. DNA for the CDR3: TGTGCCAGCAGCTTACGACTGCTCTACGAGCAGTACTTC.

This clonotype was picked up one time. The chain is built from TRBV28 and TRBJ2-1, with D possibly TRBD1 on 6 matching bases. The V gene's germline CDR1 is MDHEN and CDR2 SYDVKM. The CDR3 runs to 13 residues. The V end lost 3 bases, the J end lost 9 bases, and 12 bases lay between the germline ends. The CDR3 is CASSLGDTTEQFF. In nucleotides, the CDR3 is TGTGCCAGCAGTTTGGGGGACACCACTGAGCAGTTCTTC.

The V call is TRBV27, the J call TRBJ2-2; D is unclear. In germline, CDR1 is MNHEY, CDR2 SMNVEV (reference sequence). The CDR3 is 12 amino acids. The germline V and J ends were trimmed by 3 bases and 1 base, with 0 bases remaining between them. CDR3: CASSLNTGELFF. The CDR3 coding sequence is TGTGCCAGCAGTTTGAACACCGGGGAGCTGTTTTTT.

This clonotype was seen a few times. A read error may explain this, as a much larger clone is one base away. The chain carries TRBV7-2 and TRBJ2-1; TRBD2 aligns across 7 bases. CDR1 and CDR2 from the germline V gene are SGHTA and FQGNSA. Trimming removed 3 bases from V and 2 bases from J; junction bases left unmatched: 4. The CDR3 has 15 residues. CDR3: CASSLGGSPYNEQFF. The CDR3 region has the DNA TGTGCCAGCAGCTTGGGCGGGAGCCCCTACAATGAGCAGTTCTTC.

The table lists this clonotype with a few counts. The chain couples TRBV3-1 to TRBJ1-2; tentatively, D is TRBD1 (5 bases). Trimming removed 2 bases at V and 9 bases at J, with 19 bases between. The V gene's germline CDR1 is LGHDT and CDR2 YNNKEL (reference sequence). The CDR3 totals 15 residues. The CDR3: CASSQTGQGVGRYTF. In DNA, the CDR3 is TGTGCCAGCAGCCAAACCGGCCAGGGCGTCGGGCGCTACACCTTC.

This clonotype has more than one count but fewer than ten. V is TRBV7-7 and J is TRBJ2-7, with unresolved D. Germline lookup yields CDR1 SSHAT and CDR2 FNYEAQ (reference sequence). The CDR3 has 13 amino acids. Deletions cut 10 bases from V and 1 base from J, with 14 bases between. DNA for the CDR3: TGTGCCATATTACCTGGTAGGTCCTACGAGCAGTACTTC. Translation gives CAILPGRSYEQYF.

This clonotype was observed a few times. The chain combines TRBV4-1 with TRBJ2-1, with 7 positions matching TRBD2. Germline trimming cut 8 bases from V and 1 base from J; bases unmatched to any gene: 5. This CDR3 comprises 14 residues. The germline gives CDR1 MGHRA, CDR2 YSYEKL. The CDR3 loop reads CASRSAGSYNEQFF. In nucleotides, the CDR3 is TGCGCCAGCCGATCAGCGGGATCCTACAATGAGCAGTTCTTC.

This clonotype has just a few counts. The chain carries TRBV29-1 and TRBJ2-7, with D possibly TRBD2 on 7 matching bases. This CDR3 is 13 amino acids long. V was cut by 6 bases and J by 5 bases, with 17 bases left in between. Per the germline V gene, CDR1 is SQVTM and CDR2 is ANQGSEA. Here the CDR3 reads CSVLYQGTNEQYF. The CDR3 nucleotides read TGCAGCGTCTTATATCAGGGGACTAACGAGCAGTACTTC.

A word on this clonotype: The junction departs from germline at one end; a sequencing error may be responsible. CDR3 nucleotide sequence: TGTGCCAGCAGCGTGCATACAGGGGGCGACTATGGCCACACCTTC. Translating gives CASSVHTGGDYGHTF. The chain has TRBV9 and TRBJ1-2; 9 bases map to TRBD1. This CDR3 contains 15 residues. Germline V gene data show CDR1 as SGDLS and CDR2 as YYNGEE.

V gene TRBV20-1 combines with J gene TRBJ1-6; perhaps TRBD1 as D (6 bases). This CDR3 has 15 amino acids. Trimming took 3 bases from V and 0 from J, leaving 9 bases between them. The germline gives CDR1 DFQATT, CDR2 SNEGSKA (reference sequence). The DNA for the CDR3 is TGCAGTGCTAGCACAGGGAGCTCCTATAATTCACCCCTCCACTTT. Protein: CSASTGSSYNSPLHF.

In its sample, this clonotype was seen a few times. V and J are TRBV6-5 and TRBJ2-5; 9 bases align to TRBD1. CDR3 size: 15 residues. In germline, CDR1 is MNHEY, CDR2 SVGAGI. The trim removed 6 bases at V and 5 bases at J, leaving 10 bases unmatched. CDR3 region: CASSPGQGRAETQYF. For the CDR3, the DNA is TGTGCCAGCAGCCCGGGACAGGGACGCGCGGAGACCCAGTACTTC.

V usage is TRBV12-3 or TRBV12-4 and J usage is TRBJ1-1; tentatively, D is TRBD1 (5 bases). The length of the CDR3 is 14 residues. V shed 2 bases and J shed 2 bases, with 9 bases lying between them. DNA of the CDR3: TGTGCCAGCAGTTTATTCCAGGGTAACACTGAAGCTTTCTTT. Its translation: CASSLFQGNTEAFF.

The genes are TRBV11-2 and TRBJ1-1; no definite D call. In germline, CDR1 is SGHAT, CDR2 FQNNGV. CDR3 length: 17 amino acids. V was cut by 1 base and J by 3 bases, with 18 bases left in between. This chain's CDR3 is CASSLGWGGGRDTEAFF. The CDR3 coding sequence is TGTGCCAGCAGCTTAGGTTGGGGAGGTGGGCGAGACACTGAAGCTTTCTTT.

The chain uses TRBV7-6 and TRBJ2-1; maybe TRBD2 (5 bases). Trimming pared 2 bases from V and 0 bases from J, leaving 14 bases between. This CDR3 is built from 17 residues. Germline CDR1 is SGHVS and CDR2 is FNYEAQ. The CDR3 DNA follows: TGTGCCAGCAGCTTAAGGTGGTCGGGGAGCTCCTACAATGAGCAGTTCTTC. It specifies CASSLRWSGSSYNEQFF.